Listed below are T cell receptor beta chains from one sample, sequenced in a study of CD8 T cells in ankylosing spondylitis. TCRdb re-called the 5' RACE reads through MiXCR, storing one row per CDR3 protein. The data show almost 400,000 distinct CDR3 sequences, more than 20% seen once. The sample was blood, either unsorted or a sorted T cell fraction (not recorded which). The receptors derive from a male donor with ankylosing spondylitis. CDR3s include the opening cysteine and the closing phenylalanine or tryptophan. The order of the fields is J gene, V gene, clone size, D gene, CDR3 protein, CDR3 DNA. D genes are given only for firm matches. A row's size may be missing; if present it is once, few, many or a size class.

j_gene: TRBJ1-6
v_gene: TRBV9
abundance: .
d_gene: .
CDR3aa: CASSPDPFSPLHF
CDR3nt: TGTGCCAGCAGCCCCGACCCTTTTTCACCCCTCCACTTT

j_gene: TRBJ1-1
v_gene: TRBV29-1
abundance: few
d_gene: TRBD1
CDR3aa: CSVGEGTDVAFF
CDR3nt: TGCAGCGTTGGAGAGGGGACAGATGTGGCTTTCTTT

j_gene: TRBJ2-7
v_gene: TRBV29-1
abundance: .
d_gene: TRBD1
CDR3aa: CSAGTGAYEQYF
CDR3nt: TGCAGCGCAGGGACAGGGGCCTACGAGCAGTACTTC

j_gene: TRBJ1-1
v_gene: TRBV7-3
abundance: few
d_gene: .
CDR3aa: CASSSQGGSVTEAFF
CDR3nt: TGTGCCAGCAGCTCTCAAGGGGGTTCGGTTACTGAAGCTTTCTTT

j_gene: TRBJ2-1
v_gene: TRBV11-2
abundance: few
d_gene: .
CDR3aa: CASSIQVIVNEQFF
CDR3nt: TGTGCCAGCAGCATCCAGGTGATAGTCAATGAGCAGTTCTTC

j_gene: TRBJ1-1
v_gene: TRBV5-1
abundance: .
d_gene: .
CDR3aa: CASSGTAGNTEAFF
CDR3nt: TGCGCCAGCAGCGGGACCGCTGGGAACACTGAAGCTTTCTTT

j_gene: TRBJ1-1
v_gene: TRBV7-8
abundance: .
d_gene: TRBD1
CDR3aa: CASSFLSIGPGGGEAFF
CDR3nt: TGTGCCAGCAGCTTCCTATCAATCGGTCCAGGGGGCGGTGAAGCTTTCTTT

j_gene: TRBJ2-7
v_gene: TRBV12-3/TRBV12-4
abundance: .
d_gene: TRBD1
CDR3aa: CASSSPRDRVYEQYF
CDR3nt: TGTGCCAGCAGTTCCCCCCGGGACAGGGTCTACGAGCAGTACTTC

j_gene: TRBJ1-1
v_gene: TRBV6-2/TRBV6-3
abundance: .
d_gene: .
CDR3aa: CASEGVLAEAFF
CDR3nt: TGTGCCAGCGAGGGGGTTCTCGCTGAAGCTTTCTTT

j_gene: TRBJ1-6
v_gene: TRBV5-4
abundance: .
d_gene: .
CDR3aa: CASSYEGTTPLHF
CDR3nt: TGTGCCAGCAGCTACGAGGGGACGACACCCCTCCACTTT

j_gene: TRBJ2-7
v_gene: TRBV5-1
abundance: few
d_gene: .
CDR3aa: CASSPQSVRGEQYF
CDR3nt: TGCGCCAGCAGCCCTCAGTCGGTGAGGGGCGAGCAGTACTTC

j_gene: TRBJ2-3
v_gene: TRBV9
abundance: .
d_gene: TRBD1
CDR3aa: CASSVDRGYSDTQYF
CDR3nt: TGTGCCAGCAGCGTAGACAGGGGGTATTCAGATACGCAGTATTTT

j_gene: TRBJ1-5
v_gene: TRBV20-1
abundance: few
d_gene: TRBD1
CDR3aa: CSAARDRDHPQHF
CDR3nt: TGCAGTGCTGCCCGGGACAGGGATCACCCCCAGCATTTT

j_gene: TRBJ2-5
v_gene: TRBV20-1
abundance: .
d_gene: TRBD2
CDR3aa: CCARSGTSGSEVETQYF
CDR3nt: TGCTGTGCTCGATCCGGGACTAGCGGGTCAGAGGTAGAGACCCAGTACTTC

j_gene: TRBJ2-5
v_gene: TRBV5-6
abundance: .
d_gene: .
CDR3aa: CASSLGLGVTETQYF
CDR3nt: TGTGCCAGCAGCTTGGGGCTCGGCGTAACGGAGACCCAGTACTTC

j_gene: TRBJ2-2
v_gene: TRBV20-1
abundance: few
d_gene: TRBD2
CDR3aa: CSASLAGPGELFF
CDR3nt: TGCAGTGCTAGTTTAGCGGGCCCCGGGGAGCTGTTTTTT

j_gene: TRBJ1-3
v_gene: TRBV5-1
abundance: .
d_gene: .
CDR3aa: CASSSRTDSGNTIYF
CDR3nt: TGCGCCAGCAGCTCCCGGACAGACTCTGGAAACACCATATATTTT

j_gene: TRBJ2-1
v_gene: TRBV5-1
abundance: .
d_gene: TRBD1
CDR3aa: CASSVSPGQGQGEQFF
CDR3nt: TGCGCCAGCAGCGTATCCCCGGGACAGGGACAAGGTGAGCAGTTCTTC

j_gene: TRBJ2-3
v_gene: TRBV27
abundance: .
d_gene: TRBD2
CDR3aa: CASSAGTSWSTDTQYF
CDR3nt: TGTGCCAGCAGTGCCGGGACTAGTTGGAGCACAGATACGCAGTATTTT

j_gene: TRBJ1-1
v_gene: TRBV7-3
abundance: .
d_gene: .
CDR3aa: CASSLTGGRTEAFF
CDR3nt: TGTGCCAGCAGCTTAACGGGGGGTCGGACTGAAGCTTTCTTT

j_gene: TRBJ2-1
v_gene: TRBV20-1
abundance: .
d_gene: .
CDR3aa: CSARRGRNEQFF
CDR3nt: TGCAGTGCGAGAAGGGGTCGGAATGAGCAGTTCTTC

j_gene: TRBJ1-2
v_gene: TRBV29-1
abundance: few
d_gene: .
CDR3aa: CSVELVGGSGYTF
CDR3nt: TGCAGCGTTGAATTAGTGGGGGGCTCTGGCTACACCTTC

j_gene: TRBJ2-7
v_gene: TRBV28
abundance: once
d_gene: TRBD2
CDR3aa: CASSLLTSTIYEQYF
CDR3nt: TGTGCCAGCAGTCTCCTGACTAGCACGATCTACGAGCAGTACTTC

j_gene: TRBJ1-2
v_gene: TRBV28
abundance: .
d_gene: TRBD1
CDR3aa: CASSQRGGDSYGYTF
CDR3nt: TGTGCCAGCAGTCAGAGAGGGGGCGACAGCTATGGCTACACCTTC

j_gene: TRBJ1-3
v_gene: TRBV15
abundance: .
d_gene: TRBD1
CDR3aa: CATSSPGQGGNTIYF
CDR3nt: TGTGCCACCAGCTCCCCGGGACAGGGAGGAAACACCATATATTTT

j_gene: TRBJ1-2
v_gene: TRBV20-1
abundance: .
d_gene: .
CDR3aa: CSARDLRGIRGYTF
CDR3nt: TGCAGTGCTAGAGATTTAAGAGGGATACGAGGCTACACCTTC

j_gene: TRBJ1-4
v_gene: TRBV7-2
abundance: .
d_gene: .
CDR3aa: CASSLDPGANEKLFF
CDR3nt: TGTGCCAGCAGCTTAGATCCTGGGGCTAATGAAAAACTGTTTTTT

j_gene: TRBJ2-2
v_gene: TRBV9
abundance: few
d_gene: TRBD1
CDR3aa: CASSARTGNTGELFF
CDR3nt: TGTGCCAGCAGCGCCCGGACAGGGAACACCGGGGAGCTGTTTTTT

j_gene: TRBJ2-7
v_gene: TRBV29-1
abundance: .
d_gene: .
CDR3aa: CSVTGTSSYEQYF
CDR3nt: TGCAGCGTGACCGGGACCAGCTCCTACGAGCAGTACTTC

j_gene: TRBJ2-7
v_gene: TRBV5-1
abundance: .
d_gene: .
CDR3aa: CASTRGTPASEQYF
CDR3nt: TGCGCCAGCACTCGCGGGACACCGGCTAGCGAGCAGTACTTC

j_gene: TRBJ2-5
v_gene: TRBV7-2
abundance: few
d_gene: TRBD2
CDR3aa: CASSLAGGRGETQYF
CDR3nt: TGTGCCAGCAGTTTAGCGGGAGGGCGGGGGGAGACCCAGTACTTC